This T cell receptor beta chain is from a study of shared clonotypes between healthy human individuals. With regard to this clone: Its antigen is not known.

General study results and limits: Naive subsets typically showed greater estimated richness than memory subsets. Researchers sampled only blood; tissue repertoires likely differ.

The CDR3 length is 14 residues. V lost 0 bases to trimming and J lost 2 bases, with 7 bases between them. Germline V gene sequence: CDR1 SEHNR, CDR2 FQNEAQ (reference sequence). How the authors handled the data: For the immunoSEQ data, sequences were junction-only without quality scores, so filtering differed. Sequenced by immunoSEQ multiplex PCR; TCRdb stores in-frame clones only, minus some. V, J and clone size are those of that table, while D and trimming were read from the DNA. The sample shows under 1,100,000 clones, about 75% of them seen only once. This receptor was obtained from a man between 18 and 35 years old in good health. The specimen sequenced was memory CD4+ T cells sorted from blood. The subset: CD45RA-negative fraction. The V call is TRBV7-9, the J call TRBJ1-2; no definite D call. CDR3 protein: CASSLASRNYGYTF. Here the CDR3 DNA reads TGTGCCAGCAGCTTAGCATCAAGAAACTATGGCTACACCTTC.